This T cell receptor beta chain was retrieved from a study of CD8+ T cells in alopecia areata. In this sample, this clone turned up once. Extracted RNA was reverse transcribed into cDNA, the sequencing template. The assay was immunoSEQ multiplex PCR, and TCRdb's table has in-frame clones only and misses some. In the table there are 79,000 or so clones, around two thirds of which are singletons. Germline V gives CDR1 GTSNPN, CDR2 SVGIG (reference sequence). Trimming took off 3 bases at V and 0 bases at J, with 8 bases between the two ends. The CDR3 is 14 residues long. Specified treatment: oral pan-JAK inhibitor, 5-10 mg twice daily.

The V and J genes are TRBV30 and TRBJ1-4, with D unclear. The sequences come from CD8+ T cells sorted from blood, collected at week 24, from a patient treated with tofacitinib. The sequence was obtained from a human donor with alopecia areata. The CDR3 DNA follows: TGTGCCTGGAGCGGGGTTTCAACTAATGAAAAACTGTTTTTT. Amino acid sequence: CAWSGVSTNEKLFF.